The 12 T cell receptor beta chains reported below all come from one sample, sequenced in a study of blood T cell repertoires in COVID-19. Sequencing was performed with immunoSEQ multiplex PCR; in TCRdb, only in-frame clones are kept and a portion is missing. Of 40,000 to 50,000 clones in the sample, roughly 87% are singletons; the top ten hold more than 5%. Sequenced material: peripheral blood. These receptors were collected from a human donor in a cohort sampled during active COVID-19.

The chain has TRBV6-6 and TRBJ1-2; a possible D gene is TRBD1 (6 bases). The CDR3 sequence is 15 residues long. V gave up 2 bases and J gave up 2 bases, with 12 bases separating them. CDR1 is MNHNY, CDR2 SVGAGI, per germline (reference sequence). CDR3 residues: CASSYGAGENYGYTF. DNA of the CDR3: TGTGCCAGCAGTTACGGTGCAGGGGAAAACTATGGCTACACCTTC.

V usage is TRBV15 and J usage is TRBJ1-2; perhaps TRBD1 as D (6 bases). Germline assignment: CDR1 LNHNV and CDR2 YYDKDF (reference sequence). The V end lost 1 base, the J end lost 4 bases, and 13 bases lay between the germline ends. The CDR3 contains 15 residues. In DNA, the CDR3 is TGTGCCACCAGCAGAGCCCCCCAGGGGCGCTATGGCTACACCTTC. Protein: CATSRAPQGRYGYTF.

Details on this clone: At one boundary the junction diverges from the germline segment, which might be a read error. CDR3 region: CATSETTGRRGAVF. CDR3 DNA sequence: TGTGCCACCAGTGAAACGACAGGGCGGCGGGGAGCTGTTTTT. The chain employs TRBV24-1 and TRBJ2-2; possibly TRBD1 for D (7 bases). The CDR3 consists of 14 residues. Germline-derived CDR1 and CDR2 are KGHDR and SFDVKD.

The V gene is TRBV7-2, the J gene TRBJ1-2; 9 bases line up with TRBD1. V dropped 3 bases and J dropped 5; count of bases not matched to a gene: 7. Germline V CDR1 and CDR2: SGHTA, FQGNSA. The CDR3 runs 15 residues. For the CDR3, the DNA is TGTGCCAGCAGCTTGGAACAGGGGGCTCGGTATGGCTACACCTTC. It specifies CASSLEQGARYGYTF.

The chain combines TRBV5-1 with TRBJ2-1, with 7 nucleotides matching TRBD1. The CDR3 has 16 amino acids. Trimming at V came to 1 base and at J to 0 bases, leaving 4 bases not matched to a gene. Germline-derived CDR1 and CDR2 are SGHRS and YFSETQ. The CDR3 spells CASSLWTGSSYNEQFF. CDR3 sequence (DNA): TGCGCCAGCAGCTTGTGGACAGGCAGCTCCTACAATGAGCAGTTCTTC. Full variable domain (outside the CDR3, taken from reference TRBV5-1 and TRBJ2-1): KAGVTQTPRYLIKTRGQQVTLSCSPISGHRSVSWYQQTPGQGLQFLFEYFSETQRNKGNFPGRFSGRQFSNSRSEMNVSTLELGDSALYLCASSLWTGSSYNEQFFGPGTRLTVL.

This clone was detected only once. The rearrangement joins TRBV29-1 to TRBJ2-3, with D tentatively TRBD1 (5 bases). The CDR3 is made up of 15 amino acids. Germline V gives CDR1 SQVTM, CDR2 ANQGSEA. V lost 2 bases, J lost 2 bases, and 14 bases lay in between. CDR3 nucleotide sequence: TGCAGCGTTGAACGAGGCAGGGCGGACACAGATACGCAGTATTTT. This translates into CSVERGRADTDTQYF.

This chain joins TRBV12-3 or TRBV12-4 and TRBJ1-2, with TRBD1 as a possible D gene (5 bases). The CDR3 is made up of 13 amino acids. Trimming removed 3 bases from V and 6 bases from J, with 11 bases in between. This chain's CDR3 is CASSFRARDGYTF. CDR3 DNA: TGTGCCAGCAGTTTCCGCGCCAGGGATGGCTACACCTTC.

The chain has TRBV6-5 and TRBJ1-2, with D perhaps matching TRBD1 (6 bases). The V gene's germline CDR1 is MNHEY and CDR2 SVGAGI. This CDR3 spans 13 amino acids. The germline V and J ends were trimmed by 7 bases and 4 bases, with 13 bases remaining between them. CDR3 DNA: TGTGCCAGCACCGTGGGGGGGGCCTATGGCTACACCTTC. It specifies CASTVGGAYGYTF.

The V and J genes are TRBV7-2 and TRBJ2-5; the match to TRBD2 covers 8 bases. Unmatched junction bases numbered 12, after V lost 6 bases and J lost 0 bases. The CDR3 sequence is 17 residues long. Germline V gene sequence: CDR1 SGHTA, CDR2 FQGNSA. This CDR3 is CASSAGAGGPYQETQYF. The CDR3 bases are TGTGCCAGCAGTGCGGGGGCGGGGGGCCCGTACCAAGAGACCCAGTACTTC. Supplemented by reference TRBV7-2 and TRBJ2-5, the full variable domain reads GAGVSQSPSNKVTEKGKDVELRCDPISGHTALYWYRQSLGQGLEFLIYFQGNSAPDKSGLPSDRFSAERTGGSVSTLTIQRTQQEDSAVYLCASSAGAGGPYQETQYFGPGTRLLVL.

In the case of this clone: The junction and the germline gene differ at one end; a read error may be behind it. This chain links TRBV11-3 with TRBJ2-5; 10 bases agree with TRBD2. Germline CDR1 SGHNT, CDR2 YENEEA. The CDR3 sequence is 16 residues long. Here the CDR3 DNA reads TGTGCCGGCAGCTTAAGGGCTAGCGGGAGTACAGAGACCCAGTACTTC. It encodes CAGSLRASGSTETQYF.

The chain combines TRBV9 with TRBJ1-4; D gene uncertain. Germline V gene lookup returns CDR1 SGDLS and CDR2 YYNGEE. The CDR3 loop spans 15 amino acids. With 5 bases removed from V and 0 bases from J, the gap between germline ends came to 11 bases. CDR3: CASSLDGATNEKLFF. CDR3 DNA: TGTGCCAGCAGTTTAGACGGGGCAACTAATGAAAAACTGTTTTTT.

V usage is TRBV2 and J usage is TRBJ2-5; 8 nucleotides agree with TRBD1. Germline V gene lookup returns CDR1 SNHLY and CDR2 FYNNEI. The CDR3 totals 15 residues. Trimming cost V 8 bases and J 2 bases; bases outside gene matches: 10. CDR3 sequence: CASGRQGTGQETQYF. CDR3 nucleotides: TGTGCCAGCGGGAGACAGGGGACGGGTCAAGAGACCCAGTACTTC.